This T cell receptor beta chain was obtained from a study of T cell responses to AZD1222 COVID-19 vaccine. From germline, CDR1 is MNHEY and CDR2 SMNVEV (reference sequence). V was shortened by 6 bases and J by 12 bases, with 20 bases between the two germline ends. CDR3 length: 13 residues. The method was immunoSEQ multiplex PCR; TCRdb's version includes in-frame clones alone and lacks a portion of them. The sample has 150,000 to 200,000 clones, more than 85% seen once. The V gene is TRBV27, the J gene TRBJ1-1; D is unresolved. The clonotype comes from an adult who received the AZD1222 COVID-19 vaccine. The sequences come from peripheral blood, collected 28 days after the second AZD1222 dose. CDR3 coding DNA: TGTGCCAGCAGCCCGCAAGAACCCAGAGTAACTTTCTTT. Its protein product is CASSPQEPRVTFF.